The clone carrying this T cell receptor beta chain was picked up a small number of times. The antigen is undetermined. Full-length variable regions came from constant-region reverse primers plus semi-nested Nested Universal Primer A PCR. MiXCR, applied by TCRdb to the 5' RACE reads, yields one record per CDR3 protein. The sample has about 57,000 distinct CDR3 sequences, 25% to 30% seen once. The study, taken as a whole, reports: Tumor memory CD4+ T cell TCR gene usage was found to cluster with blood and lymph node memory CD4+ cells and with lymph node naive CD4+ cells.

V shed 4 bases and J shed 4 bases, with 8 bases lying between them. CDR3 length: 12 residues. Germline V gene sequence: CDR1 SGDLS, CDR2 YYNGEE. Sequenced material: tumor-infiltrating memory CD4+ T cells sorted from the breast tumor. Subset noted: memory CD4+ T cells, CD4+CD45RO+CD25-. This sequence was found in a female donor with breast cancer. This chain joins TRBV9 and TRBJ1-2; D uncertain. CDR3 loop: CASSSQVYGYTF. The CDR3 coding sequence is TGTGCCAGCAGCTCTCAAGTCTATGGCTACACCTTC.